This entry is about one T cell receptor (beta chain). This specimen belongs to a study of blood T cell repertoires in COVID-19. Whole-study context: COVID-19 samples, acute and convalescent, were from the United States, Italy and Spain. From T cells, B-cell-depleted T cells, or PBMCs came the material, which was cDNA or gDNA.

V was cut by 3 bases and J by 1 base, with 6 bases left in between. The CDR3 is 13 residues long. Per the original methods: By means of reference gene primer amplification, nucleated cell counts were estimated. Using immunoSEQ multiplex PCR, the repertoire was profiled, and TCRdb retains in-frame clones only, with some absent. That table is the source of V, J and clone size, and D and trimming were worked out from the DNA. Here the sample spans around 200,000 clones, about nine tenths being singletons. The chain joins TRBV12-3 or TRBV12-4 to TRBJ1-1, with D tentatively TRBD1 (5 bases). The TCR originated in a man aged 70 or older with active or convalescent COVID-19. Source material: peripheral blood. CDR3 sequence (DNA): TGTGCCAGCAGTTTGGGGGGGAACACTGAAGCTTTCTTT. Its protein is CASSLGGNTEAFF.